This TCR beta chain was recorded in a study of shared clonotypes between healthy human individuals. TCRdb keeps only in-frame clones here, not all; method: immunoSEQ multiplex PCR. The table lists millions of clones, approximately 94% of them singletons. The naive CD8 subset, CD45RO-negative cells positively selected for CCR7, excluded terminally differentiated effector memory CD45RA+ cells. All of the donors resided in Nashville, Tennessee, and each was a Caucasian adult. The CDR3 has 16 amino acids. Unmatched junction bases numbered 8, after V lost 4 bases and J lost 1 base. Germline V gene lookup returns CDR1 SGDLS and CDR2 YYNGEE.

V usage is TRBV9 and J usage is TRBJ2-3; the match to TRBD2 covers 8 bases. This sequence originates from a man aged 18 to 29 in good health. The sequenced material came from naive CD8+ T cells sorted from blood. The CDR3 nucleotides are TGTGCCAGCAGCCCCGGGGGGGGCCCGGGCACAGATACGCAGTATTTT. Protein product: CASSPGGGPGTDTQYF.